This TCR beta chain appears in the sequencing data of a study of CXCR3-negative and CXCR3-positive naive CD8 T cells. The CDR3 spans 14 residues. From germline, CDR1 is MDHEN and CDR2 SYDVKM. TRB cDNA was prepared as libraries by UMI-labeled 5' RACE. From its re-call of the 5' RACE reads, TCRdb lists each CDR3 protein once, without DNA. The sample table includes roughly 100,000 distinct CDR3 sequences. Whole-study results and caveats: Diversity in memory CD8+ cells fell much lower than the comparably high levels seen in both naive subsets. CXCR3-negative naive cells had less hydrophobic TRB CDR3s than did CXCR3-positive naive cells.

In the case of this clonotype: The antigen remains unidentified.

The sequenced sample was naive CXCR3+ CD8+ T cells from blood. Described subset: CD45RO-CCR7+CD27+CD95- naive CD8+ T cells expressing CXCR3 (TNR3+). V usage is TRBV28 and J usage is TRBJ2-7; TCRdb's D call, TRBD1, is unchecked because there is no DNA. The TCR originated in a human donor in good health. Some clones in this sample may be carry-over from other donors' samples. CDR3 amino acids: CASSPRVAVNEQYF.